This TCR beta chain derives from a study of T cell responses to AZD1222 COVID-19 vaccine. Study outcomes and limitations: Spike-specific TCR breadth and depth both grew after two AZD1222 doses. Just a handful of AZD1222 recipients were seropositive at baseline.

Method: immunoSEQ multiplex PCR; TCRdb's copy keeps in-frame clones and lacks some. The sample includes some 60,000 clones, over 65% of them seen just once. This clone appeared a few times. No antigen is known for it. The junction shows a germline mismatch at one end, possibly a read error. Germline V gives CDR1 SNHLY, CDR2 FYNNEI. The CDR3 spans 14 residues. The receptor was isolated from an adult who received the AZD1222 COVID-19 vaccine. The J gene is TRBJ1-1, the V gene TRBV2, with no clear D. This sample comprised peripheral blood, obtained 28 days after the second AZD1222 dose. Written as DNA, the CDR3 is TGTGCCAGCAGGGAAGATTCACCGGGCTCGGGAGCTTTCTTT. Translated, it gives CASREDSPGSGAFF.